Listed below are T cell receptor beta chains from one sample, sequenced in a study of blood T cell repertoires in COVID-19. The assay was immunoSEQ multiplex PCR, and TCRdb's table has in-frame clones only and misses some. The data show roughly 210,000 clones, with about 87% seen just once and approximately 1.8% held by the top ten. The sequenced material came from peripheral blood. The source is a man in his 70s with acute or convalescent COVID-19. Each CDR3 is given with its conserved first and last residue. Each record gives: J gene, clone size, D gene, V gene, CDR3 protein, CDR3 DNA. A D gene is named only where the DNA matches it firmly. Some rows have no size entry. The others give once, few or many, or a class for an expanded clone.

TRBJ2-3 . TRBD2 TRBV7-6 CASRLAGRDTQYF TGTGCCAGCAGACTAGCGGGAAGGGATACGCAGTATTTT
TRBJ1-1 . . TRBV28 CASRLSRNTEAFF TGTGCCAGCAGACTTAGTAGGAACACTGAAGCTTTCTTT
TRBJ2-1 . . TRBV18 CASSDIYNEQFF TGTGCCAGCTCAGACATTTACAATGAGCAGTTCTTC
TRBJ1-6 few . TRBV6-4 CASARNSPLHF TGTGCCAGCGCTAGGAATTCACCCCTCCACTTT
TRBJ1-5 . . TRBV27 CASSFEAEDNQPQHF TGTGCCAGCAGTTTTGAGGCCGAGGACAATCAGCCCCAGCATTTT
TRBJ1-2 . . TRBV30 CAWNEQGVYGYTF TGTGCCTGGAACGAACAGGGCGTCTATGGCTACACCTTC
TRBJ1-3 . . TRBV5-5 CASSLGGYTSAGNTIYF TGTGCCAGCAGCTTGGGCGGGTACACCTCTGCTGGAAACACCATATATTTT
TRBJ1-1 . TRBD1 TRBV15 CATSRDPGQGGGDTEAFF TGTGCCACCAGCAGAGATCCGGGACAGGGGGGTGGTGACACTGAAGCTTTCTTT
TRBJ1-2 . TRBD1 TRBV4-3 CASSHDRDRVGGYTF TGCGCCAGCAGCCATGATAGGGACAGGGTAGGTGGCTACACCTTC
TRBJ1-4 once . TRBV9 CASSVGRFDNEKLFF TGTGCCAGCAGCGTAGGGCGGTTTGATAATGAAAAACTGTTTTTT
TRBJ1-1 . . TRBV2 CATQQYSGVGTEAFF TGTGCCACCCAGCAGTATTCGGGAGTAGGCACTGAAGCTTTCTTT
TRBJ2-2 . TRBD2 TRBV7-8 CASSPGLAGAYTGELFF TGTGCCAGCAGCCCGGGACTAGCGGGAGCTTACACCGGGGAGCTGTTTTTT
TRBJ2-7 . . TRBV2 CASSDPSTAVPQYF TGTGCCAGCAGCGACCCCTCGACAGCCGTCCCACAGTACTTC
TRBJ2-6 once . TRBV5-1 CASSLNGESGANVLTF TGCGCCAGCAGCTTGAACGGGGAGTCCGGGGCCAACGTCCTGACTTTC
TRBJ2-1 once TRBD2 TRBV7-6 CASSLGLAGGPTYNEQFF TGTGCCAGCAGCTTAGGACTAGCGGGAGGCCCCACCTACAATGAGCAGTTCTTC
TRBJ1-2 few TRBD1 TRBV10-3 CAISGGQDLNYGYTF TGTGCCATCAGCGGCGGACAGGATCTTAACTATGGCTACACCTTC
TRBJ1-1 once TRBD1 TRBV5-4 CASSLARTGRTEAFF TGTGCCAGCAGCTTGGCCCGGACAGGGAGGACTGAAGCTTTCTTT
TRBJ2-2 many . TRBV5-1 CASSLVQGSDTGELFF TGCGCCAGCAGCTTGGTTCAGGGGTCGGACACCGGGGAGCTGTTTTTT
TRBJ1-1 . . TRBV3-1/TRBV3-2 CASSQVAGREAFF TGTGCCAGCAGCCAAGTGGCAGGGAGGGAAGCTTTCTTT
TRBJ2-5 . TRBD2 TRBV5-4 CASSEGLAGGSETQYF TGTGCCAGCAGCGAGGGACTAGCGGGAGGGTCAGAGACCCAGTACTTC
TRBJ2-3 . . TRBV6-6 CASSYFGTDTQYF TGTGCCAGCAGTTACTTCGGGACAGATACGCAGTATTTT
TRBJ2-7 . TRBD1 TRBV14 CASSQKLGQGDESITYEQYF TGTGCCAGCAGCCAAAAACTTGGGCAGGGGGACGAATCTATTACCTACGAGCAGTACTTC
TRBJ1-2 . . TRBV29-1 CSVDRGGYGYTF TGCAGCGTTGACAGGGGTGGCTATGGCTACACCTTC
TRBJ1-1 . . TRBV20-1 CSSYRTATAFF TGCAGCTCTTATAGGACAGCCACAGCTTTCTTT
TRBJ2-1 . TRBD2 TRBV19 CASSRTSGRSNEQFF TGTGCCAGTAGCAGGACTAGCGGGAGAAGTAATGAGCAGTTCTTC
TRBJ2-7 . TRBD2 TRBV19 CASSARLAGADEQYF TGTGCCAGTAGTGCACGACTAGCGGGAGCGGACGAGCAGTACTTC
TRBJ2-7 . TRBD2 TRBV7-2 CASSLGLAVPPRQYF TGTGCCAGCAGCTTAGGGCTAGCGGTCCCCCCCAGGCAGTACTTC
TRBJ2-6 . . TRBV27 CASSAYRDSGANVLTF TGTGCCAGCAGCGCCTACAGGGACTCTGGGGCCAACGTCCTGACTTTC
TRBJ2-1 . TRBD1 TRBV6-5 CASSYLGQGTYNEQFF TGTGCCAGCAGTTACTTAGGACAGGGGACCTACAATGAGCAGTTCTTC
TRBJ1-4 . TRBD1 TRBV7-2 CASRAGTASITEKLFF TGTGCCAGCAGGGCCGGGACAGCAAGTATAACCGAAAAACTGTTTTTT
TRBJ1-2 . . TRBV3-1/TRBV3-2 CASSQEPGSYGYTF TGTGCCAGCAGCCAAGAGCCGGGGTCCTATGGCTACACCTTC
TRBJ2-3 . TRBD1 TRBV6-5 CASRDRGHSDTQYF TGTGCCAGCAGGGACAGGGGGCATTCAGATACGCAGTATTTT
TRBJ2-7 . . TRBV6-4 CASIMPPTETYEQYF TGTGCCAGCATCATGCCTCCGACAGAGACCTACGAGCAGTACTTC
TRBJ1-1 . . TRBV5-6 CASSLTRETEAFF TGTGCCAGCTCCCTTACCCGGGAGACTGAAGCTTTCTTT
TRBJ2-1 . TRBD2 TRBV11-1 CASRPGTSLKNEQFF TGTGCCAGCAGACCCGGGACTAGTCTAAAGAATGAGCAGTTCTTC
TRBJ2-3 . . TRBV18 CASSLRQDRTDTQYF TGTGCCAGCTCACTTAGACAAGACCGGACAGATACGCAGTATTTT
TRBJ2-2 . TRBD2 TRBV9 CASSVPGLAENTGELFF TGTGCCAGCAGCGTGCCGGGACTAGCGGAAAACACCGGGGAGCTGTTTTTT
TRBJ1-5 . TRBD1 TRBV2 CASSYTGGENQPQHF TGTGCCAGCAGTTATACAGGGGGCGAAAATCAGCCCCAGCATTTT
TRBJ1-6 . TRBD1 TRBV6-5 CASSPARGRNSPLHF TGTGCCAGCAGCCCGGCTAGGGGGCGGAATTCACCCCTCCACTTT
TRBJ1-1 . . TRBV12-3/TRBV12-4 CASSLGAGAAFF TGTGCCAGCAGTTTGGGGGCCGGGGCAGCTTTCTTT
TRBJ1-2 . . TRBV4-1 CASSAMGGNGYTF TGCGCCAGCAGCGCTATGGGAGGGAATGGCTACACCTTC
TRBJ2-2 . TRBD2 TRBV7-9 CASSLTSATGELFF TGTGCCAGCAGCCTGACTAGCGCCACCGGGGAGCTGTTTTTT
TRBJ2-7 . TRBD2 TRBV4-1 CASSITLAEEYEQYF TGCGCCAGCAGCATCACACTAGCGGAGGAGTACGAGCAGTACTTC
TRBJ1-4 . . TRBV11-2 CASSNAGAINEKLFF TGTGCCAGCAGCAACGCTGGGGCTATTAATGAAAAACTGTTTTTT
TRBJ1-5 once . TRBV19 CASSNTGSNQPQHF TGTGCCAGTAGTAACACAGGGAGCAATCAGCCCCAGCATTTT
TRBJ2-4 . TRBD1 TRBV7-9 CASSPRQGFLAKNIQYF TGTGCCAGCAGCCCCCGACAGGGCTTTCTAGCCAAAAACATTCAGTACTTC
TRBJ2-7 . TRBD1 TRBV5-1 CASSLTGAEQYF TGCGCCAGCAGCTTGACAGGGGCCGAGCAGTACTTC
TRBJ2-7 . . TRBV10-3 CAILGQNYEQYF TGTGCCATCTTGGGACAAAACTACGAGCAGTACTTC
TRBJ1-3 . . TRBV19 CASSSGLRSGNTIYF TGTGCCAGTAGTTCCGGACTCCGCTCTGGAAACACCATATATTTT
TRBJ2-3 . TRBD2 TRBV5-1 CASSPSGRAFTDTQYF TGCGCCAGCAGCCCTAGCGGGAGGGCCTTCACAGATACGCAGTATTTT
TRBJ2-7 . TRBD1 TRBV18 CASSPPGQGDGEQYF TGTGCCAGCTCACCCCCTGGACAGGGGGACGGCGAGCAGTACTTC
TRBJ1-1 few TRBD1 TRBV7-2 CASSFAWDRNTEAFF TGTGCCAGCAGCTTCGCCTGGGACAGGAACACTGAAGCTTTCTTT
TRBJ2-2 . TRBD2 TRBV10-3 CAISGTSGNTGELFF TGTGCCATCAGCGGGACTAGCGGGAACACCGGGGAGCTGTTTTTT
TRBJ2-7 . . TRBV28 CASSFSGVWSYEQYF TGTGCCAGCAGTTTCTCAGGGGTCTGGTCCTACGAGCAGTACTTC
TRBJ1-2 . TRBD1 TRBV28 CASSLTGGDYGYTF TGTGCCAGCAGTTTGACAGGGGGCGACTATGGCTACACCTTC
TRBJ2-1 . TRBD2 TRBV7-2 CASSLQGLATVGDYNEQFF TGTGCCAGCAGCCTCCAGGGACTAGCGACAGTGGGGGACTACAATGAGCAGTTCTTC
TRBJ2-1 . TRBD2 TRBV7-9 CASSGGERERYNEQFF TGTGCCAGCAGCGGCGGGGAGCGGGAGAGATACAATGAGCAGTTCTTC
TRBJ1-1 . . TRBV27 CASSLLTGSTEAFF TGTGCCAGCAGTTTATTAACAGGGAGCACTGAAGCTTTCTTT
TRBJ2-7 . . TRBV4-2 CASSPNQGSGNEQYF TGTGCCAGCAGCCCCAACCAGGGGAGCGGCAACGAGCAGTACTTC
TRBJ2-1 . . TRBV9 CASSAYGIYNEQFF TGTGCCAGCAGCGCCTACGGGATTTACAATGAGCAGTTCTTC